This T cell receptor beta chain was recorded in a study of Graves' ophthalmopathy and Graves' hyperthyroidism. In the study overall: Peripheral blood was collected at initial diagnosis, before any treatment.

In germline, CDR1 is SEHNR, CDR2 FQNEAQ (reference sequence). The ends lost 3 bases at V and 4 bases at J; junction bases unmatched: 4. The CDR3 has 14 amino acids. Findings and limits, study-wide: Blood shared most expanded thyroid clonotypes above 0.001 frequency. Ophthalmopathy progression predictions by the model showed approximately 75% specificity and 70.59% sensitivity.

At least ten counts were recorded for this clonotype. Its antigen is still unknown. CAS ≥3, NOSPECS ≥4, moderate-to-severe activity and duration under 3 months marked donors with ophthalmopathy. RNA served as the template for amplifying TCR beta CDR3 regions. Following a first-round RT-PCR that used HTBI primers, a second-round multiplex PCR was carried out. A single record per CDR3 protein comes from TCRdb applying MiXCR to the multiplex PCR reads. This sample has approximately 480,000 distinct CDR3 sequences; 13% to 15% occur once, and the top ten carry more than 8.5%. This chain uses TRBV7-9 with TRBJ2-5, with TRBD1 matching over 8 bases. The sample consisted of blood. This sequence was found in a woman younger than 45 with Graves' ophthalmopathy. CDR3 sequence reads: CASSLNTGGETQYF. CDR3 in DNA: TGTGCCAGCAGCTTGAACACAGGGGGAGAGACCCAGTACTTC.